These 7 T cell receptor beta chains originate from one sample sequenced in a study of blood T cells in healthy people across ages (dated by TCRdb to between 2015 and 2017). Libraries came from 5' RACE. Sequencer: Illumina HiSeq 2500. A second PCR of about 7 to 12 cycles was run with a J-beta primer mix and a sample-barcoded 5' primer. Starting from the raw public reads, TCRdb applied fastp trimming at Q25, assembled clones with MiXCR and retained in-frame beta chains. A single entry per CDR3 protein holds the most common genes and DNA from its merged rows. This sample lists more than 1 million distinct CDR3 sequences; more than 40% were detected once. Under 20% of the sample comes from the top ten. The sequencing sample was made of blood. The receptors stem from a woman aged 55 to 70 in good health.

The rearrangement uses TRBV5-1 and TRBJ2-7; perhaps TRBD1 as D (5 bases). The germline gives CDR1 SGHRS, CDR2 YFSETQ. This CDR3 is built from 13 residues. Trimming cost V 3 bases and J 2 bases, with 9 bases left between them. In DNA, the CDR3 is TGCGCCAGCAGCTCCCCGGACACCTACGAGCAGTACTTC. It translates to CASSSPDTYEQYF. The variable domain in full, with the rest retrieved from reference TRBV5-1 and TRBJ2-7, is KAGVTQTPRYLIKTRGQQVTLSCSPISGHRSVSWYQQTPGQGLQFLFEYFSETQRNKGNFPGRFSGRQFSNSRSEMNVSTLELGDSALYLCASSSPDTYEQYFGPGTRLTVT.

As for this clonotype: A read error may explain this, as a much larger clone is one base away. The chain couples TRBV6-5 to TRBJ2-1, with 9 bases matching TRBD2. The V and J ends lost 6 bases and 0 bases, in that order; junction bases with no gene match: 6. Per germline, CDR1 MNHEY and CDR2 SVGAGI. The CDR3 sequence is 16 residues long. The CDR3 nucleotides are TGTGCCAGCAGCTCTATTAGCGGGAGCTCCTACAATGAGCAGTTCTTC. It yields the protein CASSSISGSSYNEQFF.

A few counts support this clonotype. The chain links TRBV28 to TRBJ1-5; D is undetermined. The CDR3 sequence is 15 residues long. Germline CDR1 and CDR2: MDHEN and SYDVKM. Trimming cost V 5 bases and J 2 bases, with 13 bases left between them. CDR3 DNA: TGTGCCAGCAGTCCCCCCCCCGGGGGCAATCAGCCCCAGCATTTT. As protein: CASSPPPGGNQPQHF.

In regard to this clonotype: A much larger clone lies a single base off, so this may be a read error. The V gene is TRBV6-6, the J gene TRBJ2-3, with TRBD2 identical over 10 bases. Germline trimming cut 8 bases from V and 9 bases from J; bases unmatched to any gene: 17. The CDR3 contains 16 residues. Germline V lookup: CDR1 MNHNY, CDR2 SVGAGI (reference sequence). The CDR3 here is CASLEIAGGGEETQYF. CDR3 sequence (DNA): TGTGCCAGCCTGGAAATAGCGGGAGGCGGGGAAGAGACGCAGTATTTT.

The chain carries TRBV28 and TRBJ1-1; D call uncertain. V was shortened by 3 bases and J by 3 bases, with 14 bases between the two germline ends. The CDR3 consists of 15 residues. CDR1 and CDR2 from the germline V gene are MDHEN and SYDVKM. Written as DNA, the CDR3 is TGTGCCAGCAGTTTTCGTGAGGACGGCGACACTGAAGCTTTCTTT. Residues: CASSFREDGDTEAFF. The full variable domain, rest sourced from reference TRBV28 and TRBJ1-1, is DVKVTQSSRYLVKRTGEKVFLECVQDMDHENMFWYRQDPGLGLRLIYFSYDVKMKEKGDIPEGYSVSREKKERFSLILESASTNQTSMYLCASSFREDGDTEAFFGQGTRLTVV.

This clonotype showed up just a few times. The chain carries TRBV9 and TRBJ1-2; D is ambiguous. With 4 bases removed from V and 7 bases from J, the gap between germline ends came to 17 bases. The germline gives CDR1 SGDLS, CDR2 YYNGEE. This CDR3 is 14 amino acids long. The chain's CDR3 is CASSLTRSDFGYTF. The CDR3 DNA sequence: TGTGCCAGCAGCTTAACAAGATCTGATTTTGGCTACACCTTC.

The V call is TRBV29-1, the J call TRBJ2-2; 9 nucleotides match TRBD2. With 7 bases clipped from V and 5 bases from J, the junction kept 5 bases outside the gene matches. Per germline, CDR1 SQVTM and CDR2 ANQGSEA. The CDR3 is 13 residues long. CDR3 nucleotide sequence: TGCAGCGCCTCGGCGGGGGGGACCGGGGAGCTGTTTTTT. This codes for CSASAGGTGELFF.